The 25 T cell receptor beta chains below come from one sample, sequenced in a study of radiotherapy plus CTLA-4 blockade in lung cancer. The method was immunoSEQ multiplex PCR; TCRdb's version includes in-frame clones alone and lacks a portion of them. The table records roughly 50,000 clones, almost 85% of them present only once. Sequencing was performed on peripheral blood, taken from a patient treated with radiotherapy plus ipilimumab. Receptors originate from a human donor with non-small cell lung cancer whose response to radiotherapy plus ipilimumab could not be evaluated.

The V call is TRBV29-1, the J call TRBJ2-1; 12 bases match TRBD2. The germline V gene encodes CDR1 SQVTM and CDR2 ANQGSEA. This CDR3 spans 18 amino acids. The trim removed 1 base at V and 7 bases at J, leaving 14 bases unmatched. In nucleotides, the CDR3 is TGCAGCGTTGAAGGAGTCAGGGCTAGCGGGAGGGTCCTGAATGAGCAGTTCTTC. Protein product: CSVEGVRASGRVLNEQFF.

The rearrangement links TRBV5-6 to TRBJ1-2, with TRBD1 as a possible D gene (6 bases). Trimming shortened V by 1 base and J by 7 bases, and 14 bases separated the two germline ends. Germline loops: CDR1 SGHDT, CDR2 YYEEEE. This CDR3 region has 14 residues. CDR3 region: CASSLYPGAGGYTF. The CDR3 DNA reads TGTGCCAGCAGCTTGTACCCAGGGGCGGGTGGCTACACCTTC.

This clone was observed a handful of times. V usage is TRBV14 and J usage is TRBJ2-5; the D gene is possibly TRBD2 (6 bases). The CDR3 totals 16 residues. Trimming removed 3 bases at V and 1 base at J, with 15 bases between. Germline-derived CDR1 and CDR2 are SGHDN and FVKESK. The DNA of the CDR3 is TGTGCCAGCAGCCATAATCGACCAGCGGGCCAAGAGACCCAGTACTTC. Its translation is CASSHNRPAGQETQYF.

The V and J genes are TRBV6-6 and TRBJ1-4; 10 bases agree with TRBD1. V lost 6 bases and J lost 8; bases outside the gene matches: 9. Germline V gives CDR1 MNHNY, CDR2 SVGAGI (reference sequence). CDR3 size: 15 residues. The DNA for the CDR3 is TGTGCCAGCAGGCTAGACGGACAGGGGGGCGAAAAACTGTTTTTT. This sequence encodes CASRLDGQGGEKLFF.

A few counts support this clone. The chain joins TRBV11-2 to TRBJ2-2; no firm D call. The CDR3 length is 12 residues. Trimming pared 6 bases from V and 2 bases from J, leaving 4 bases between. In germline, CDR1 is SGHAT, CDR2 FQNNGV. CDR3 nucleotide sequence: TGTGCCAGCAGTCATAACACCGGGGAGCTGTTTTTT. It translates to CASSHNTGELFF.

A few counts support this clone. This specimen includes other DNA sequences encoding the same CDR3. The rearrangement uses TRBV6-6 and TRBJ1-2, with 7 bases fitting TRBD1. V shed 4 bases, J shed 1 base, and the junction held 6 bases outside the gene matches. This CDR3 is 15 amino acids long. CDR1 is MNHNY, CDR2 SVGAGI, per germline (reference sequence). Here the CDR3 reads CASSSNHRGNYGYTF. The CDR3 nucleotides read TGTGCCAGCAGTTCAAACCACAGGGGTAACTATGGCTACACCTTC.

The rearrangement uses TRBV7-9 and TRBJ1-1; the D gene is possibly TRBD1 (5 bases). Trimming shortened V by 4 bases and J by 1 base, and 10 bases separated the two germline ends. This CDR3 has 14 residues. Germline V lookup: CDR1 SEHNR, CDR2 FQNEAQ (reference sequence). CDR3 region: CASSSTETNTEAFF. The CDR3 coding sequence is TGTGCCAGCAGCTCGACAGAGACGAACACTGAAGCTTTCTTT.

This chain uses TRBV27 with TRBJ2-7; 7 bases match TRBD1. The trim removed 2 bases at V and 0 bases at J, leaving 7 bases unmatched. The CDR3 loop spans 16 amino acids. Germline CDR1 MNHEY, CDR2 SMNVEV (reference sequence). The CDR3 sequence: CASSLNAGGFSYEQYF. CDR3 sequence (DNA): TGTGCCAGCAGTTTAAACGCAGGGGGATTCTCCTACGAGCAGTACTTC.

About this clone: A read error may produce the germline difference seen at one junction end. The rearrangement links TRBV7-7 to TRBJ2-3; 9 bases match TRBD1. Germline assignment: CDR1 SSHAT and CDR2 FNYEAQ (reference sequence). The CDR3 is 16 residues long. The CDR3 DNA is TGTGCTAGCAGCCCGGGACAGGGCCAAAGCACAGATACGCAGTATTTT. It is translated as CASSPGQGQSTDTQYF.

This sequence joins TRBV5-5 and TRBJ2-1; the match to TRBD1 covers 8 bases. Germline CDR1 SGHKS, CDR2 YYEKEE (reference sequence). V lost 3 bases, J lost 4 bases, and 6 bases stayed unmatched. The CDR3 is 15 amino acids. CDR3 sequence reads: CASSSAGGGYNEQFF. CDR3 coding DNA: TGTGCCAGCAGCTCCGCAGGGGGCGGATACAATGAGCAGTTCTTC.

The gene calls are TRBV6-5 and TRBJ2-3; 7 nucleotides align to TRBD2. J was trimmed by 0 bases and V by 5 bases; bases with no gene match: 5. Germline V gene data show CDR1 as MNHEY and CDR2 as SVGAGI. The CDR3 contains 15 residues. The CDR3 spells CASSRDYASTDTQYF. The CDR3 nucleotides are TGTGCCAGCAGTAGGGACTACGCGAGCACAGATACGCAGTATTTT.

The chain has TRBV7-3 and TRBJ2-2, with no clear D. Germline CDR1 and CDR2: SGHTA and FQGTGA. Deletions cut 2 bases from V and 7 bases from J, with 5 bases between. There are 12 residues in the CDR3. The CDR3 protein is CASSLSGGELFF. The CDR3 bases are TGTGCCAGCAGCTTATCCGGCGGGGAGCTGTTTTTT.

The chain has TRBV27 and TRBJ1-1, with 7 bases matching TRBD1. This CDR3 comprises 14 residues. V lost 3 bases and J lost 3; bases outside the gene matches: 4. Germline loops: CDR1 MNHEY, CDR2 SMNVEV (reference sequence). The CDR3 nucleotides read TGTGCCAGCAGTTTGACAGGGCCCCACACTGAAGCTTTCTTT. It codes for CASSLTGPHTEAFF.

The chain uses TRBV18 and TRBJ1-1; 8 bases are a match to TRBD1. Germline values: CDR1 KGHSH, CDR2 LQKENI. V was pared by 6 bases and J by 1 base, with 10 bases of the junction left unmatched. CDR3 length: 16 amino acids. This CDR3 is CASSDLWGQENTEAFF. CDR3 nucleotides: TGTGCCAGCTCGGACTTATGGGGACAGGAGAACACTGAAGCTTTCTTT.

This sequence joins TRBV19 and TRBJ1-1; a possible D gene is TRBD1 (6 bases). The CDR3 extends over 12 amino acids. Trimming stripped 9 bases from V and 4 bases from J, with 12 bases between. From germline, CDR1 is LNHDA and CDR2 SQIVND (reference sequence). The chain's CDR3 is CASWGHLTEAFF. The CDR3 nucleotides read TGTGCCAGCTGGGGACACCTCACTGAAGCTTTCTTT.

This chain uses TRBV7-8 with TRBJ1-1; tentatively, D is TRBD1 (5 bases). This CDR3 comprises 12 residues. Germline loops: CDR1 SGHVS, CDR2 FQNEAQ. The V end lost 5 bases, the J end lost 7 bases, and 11 bases lay between the germline ends. The CDR3 reads CASSDDDSEAFF. The CDR3 DNA reads as TGTGCCAGCAGCGACGACGACAGTGAAGCTTTCTTT. The entire variable domain, with the rest obtained from reference TRBV7-8 and TRBJ1-1, is as follows: GAGVSQSPRYKVAKRGQDVALRCDPISGHVSLFWYQQALGQGPEFLTYFQNEAQLDKSGLPSDRFFAERPEGSVSTLKIQRTQQEDSAVYLCASSDDDSEAFFGQGTRLTVV.

CDR3 region: CASSLEVQYGYTF. CDR3 bases: TGTGCCAGCAGCTTGGAGGTACAGTATGGCTACACCTTC. The V and J genes are TRBV5-4 and TRBJ1-2, with D unresolved. This CDR3 contains 13 residues. V was trimmed by 0 bases and J by 5 bases, leaving 8 bases between them. Germline-derived CDR1 and CDR2 are SGHNT and YYREEE (reference sequence).

V gene TRBV9 combines with J gene TRBJ1-3; 10 bases align to TRBD1. J gave up 3 bases and V 3 bases, and 3 bases lay outside the gene matches. CDR3 length: 15 residues. Per germline, CDR1 SGDLS and CDR2 YYNGEE. CDR3 sequence: CASSEGTGVGNTIYF. CDR3 nucleotide sequence: TGTGCCAGCAGCGAGGGGACAGGGGTTGGAAACACCATATATTTT.

J is TRBJ1-1 and V is TRBV2; a weak D match, TRBD1 (5 bases). Trimming removed 3 bases from V and 3 bases from J, with 14 bases in between. The length of the CDR3 is 15 residues. The germline gives CDR1 SNHLY, CDR2 FYNNEI. CDR3 protein: CASSELQGSDTEAFF. The CDR3 region has the DNA TGTGCCAGCAGTGAGCTGCAGGGTTCGGACACTGAAGCTTTCTTT.

The rearrangement links TRBV7-2 to TRBJ1-1; D unclear. V was cut by 7 bases and J by 5 bases, with 17 bases left in between. Germline CDR1 is SGHTA and CDR2 is FQGNSA. The CDR3 has 14 residues. Written as DNA, the CDR3 is TGTGCCAGCACCCAACGATTCGGAGAGACTGAAGCTTTCTTT. This translates into CASTQRFGETEAFF.

Only a few counts were recorded for this clone. The chain carries TRBV19 and TRBJ1-2; TRBD1 might be the D (6 bases). Per germline, CDR1 LNHDA and CDR2 SQIVND (reference sequence). Trimming took off 3 bases at V and 6 bases at J, with 11 bases between the two ends. The CDR3 loop spans 13 amino acids. CDR3 in DNA: TGTGCCAGTAGTATGACAGGAAGGGATGGCTACACCTTC. Amino acids: CASSMTGRDGYTF.

The J gene is TRBJ2-5, the V gene TRBV7-9, with D maybe TRBD2 (5 bases). Germline V lookup: CDR1 SEHNR, CDR2 FQNEAQ (reference sequence). Between the trimmed V and J ends, which lost 1 base and 2 bases, there was a span of 14 bases. The CDR3 loop spans 16 amino acids. The chain's CDR3 is CASSLVGRGSQETQYF. In nucleotides, the CDR3 is TGTGCCAGCAGCTTAGTCGGCCGGGGAAGTCAAGAGACCCAGTACTTC.

On this clone: No DNA is shown, since the ends of the CDR3 on it are uncertain; the CDR3 is the one TCRdb lists. The rearrangement joins TRBV5-4 to TRBJ1-3; the DNA was not used to check the table's D call, TRBD1. The CDR3 is 15 amino acids long, termini counted. Germline loops: CDR1 SGHNT, CDR2 YYREEE (reference sequence). CDR3 protein: CASSFGPGSGNTIYF.

This chain uses TRBV7-9 with TRBJ1-2; 9 bases line up with TRBD1. The ends lost 5 bases at V and 8 bases at J; junction bases unmatched: 6. From germline, CDR1 is SEHNR and CDR2 FQNEAQ (reference sequence). The CDR3 is 13 amino acids. In DNA form, the CDR3 reads TGTGCCAGCAGCCCGGGACAGGGTGAGGGCTACACCTTC. Its translation: CASSPGQGEGYTF.

The chain uses TRBV6-5 and TRBJ1-3, with 8 bases aligning to TRBD1. The length of the CDR3 is 15 residues. The ends lost 4 bases at V and 0 bases at J; junction bases unmatched: 2. Germline V lookup: CDR1 MNHEY, CDR2 SVGAGI. CDR3 residues: CASSSTGGSGNTIYF. CDR3 DNA: TGTGCCAGCAGTTCCACAGGGGGCTCTGGAAACACCATATATTTT.